The following is a T cell receptor (beta chain) sequence with its context. Antigen specificity is unknown. This CDR3 spans 17 amino acids. Germline V gene sequence: CDR1 MNHEY, CDR2 SVGEGT. The germline V and J ends were trimmed by 4 bases and 4 bases, with 22 bases remaining between them. This entry belongs to a study of Graves' ophthalmopathy and Graves' hyperthyroidism. Study-wide results and caveats: A 13-signature model separated ophthalmopathy from stable hyperthyroidism, roughly 85% sensitivity, just over 80% specificity.

The sequenced template was RNA, covering the TCR beta CDR3 region. HTBI-primed RT-PCR formed the first round, and a multiplex PCR formed the second. Each CDR3 protein is one row after TCRdb ran MiXCR on the multiplex PCR reads. The sample carries roughly 170,000 distinct CDR3 sequences, roughly 36% recorded once. Excluded: other autoimmune disease, uncontrolled infection, pregnancy or lactation. Out of 7.5 to 10 ml of fresh peripheral blood, PBMCs were obtained. The TCR sequence derives from a man in his thirties or forties with Graves' ophthalmopathy. Material for sequencing was peripheral blood. V usage is TRBV6-2 or TRBV6-3 and J usage is TRBJ1-1; D is possibly TRBD1 (5 bases). CDR3 in amino acids: CASSFGPAGRVVTEAFF. The CDR3 DNA reads as TGTGCCAGCAGTTTCGGTCCGGCGGGCAGGGTGGTCACTGAAGCTTTCTTT.